The 20 T cell receptor beta chains below come from one sample, sequenced in a study of T-cell memory formation after mild COVID-19. Via MiXCR, TCRdb re-called the 5' RACE reads, giving one row per CDR3 protein. Of 98,000 or so distinct CDR3 sequences listed, 15% to 20% are singletons. Input material: PBMCs or a T cell subset sorted from them (not recorded which). The receptors stem from a man in his late teens or twenties who had mild COVID-19 (a few samples of this study predate the infection). Cell type and time point are not known.

The rearrangement uses TRBV11-2 and TRBJ1-1, with a weak D call TRBD1 (6 bases). This CDR3 contains 13 residues. CDR1 SGHAT and CDR2 FQNNGV come from the germline V gene. V was cut by 5 bases and J by 5 bases, with 12 bases left in between. CDR3 nucleotide sequence: TGTGCCAGCAGCACAGGGCTGGATACTGAAGCTTTCTTT. Amino acid sequence: CASSTGLDTEAFF.

The table lists this clonotype with a few counts. The junction departs from the called germline gene at one end, perhaps through a read error. This chain links TRBV7-7 with TRBJ2-5; TRBD2 agrees at 8 bases. This CDR3 is 15 amino acids long. Germline lookup yields CDR1 SSHAT and CDR2 FNYEAQ (reference sequence). The CDR3: CASSLGGGGQETQYF. The DNA for the CDR3 is TGTGCTAGCAGCCTGGGCGGCGGGGGGCAAGAGACCCAGTACTTC. Full variable domain (outside the CDR3, taken from reference TRBV7-7 and TRBJ2-5): GAGVSQSPRYKVTKRGQDVTLRCDPISSHATLYWYQQALGQGPEFLTYFNYEAQPDKSGLPSDRFSAERPEGSISTLTIQRTEQRDSAMYRCASSLGGGGQETQYFGPGTRLLVL.

There are a few counts of this clonotype. The chain combines TRBV6-5 with TRBJ2-1, with 8 nucleotides matching TRBD1. CDR1 is MNHEY and CDR2 is SVGAGI in the germline V gene. V dropped 7 bases and J dropped 6; count of bases not matched to a gene: 5. The CDR3 has 13 amino acids. CDR3 amino acids: CASNGQGGNEQFF. The CDR3 nucleotides are TGTGCCAGCAATGGACAGGGAGGCAATGAGCAGTTCTTC.

This clonotype was seen a few times. The chain has TRBV28 and TRBJ2-7; D remains unclear. The CDR3 is made up of 13 amino acids. Trimming took 6 bases from V and 6 from J, leaving 15 bases between them. From germline, CDR1 is MDHEN and CDR2 SYDVKM. CDR3 nucleotides: TGTGCCAGCAGAACAGATCATCAAGGCGAGCAGTACGTC. Protein: CASRTDHQGEQYV.

The genes are TRBV7-2 and TRBJ1-2; the D is unclear. This CDR3 is built from 14 residues. V lost 3 bases and J lost 4, with 12 bases in between. CDR1 is SGHTA, CDR2 FQGNSA, per germline. The CDR3 nucleotides read TGTGCCAGCAGCTTTGCGGGATTGAGCTATGGCTACACCTTC. This gives the protein CASSFAGLSYGYTF.

The chain carries TRBV5-5 and TRBJ2-7; D not certain. The V and J ends lost 0 bases and 1 base respectively, with 8 bases between them. There are 14 residues in the CDR3. Germline V CDR1 and CDR2: SGHKS, YYEKEE (reference sequence). CDR3 protein: CASSLVSQSYEQYV. DNA for the CDR3: TGTGCCAGCAGCTTGGTTTCTCAGTCCTACGAGCAGTACGTC.

This chain joins TRBV7-2 and TRBJ1-2, with a tentative D call TRBD1 (6 bases). The V end lost 5 bases, the J end lost 8 bases, and 18 bases lay between the germline ends. The CDR3 contains 14 residues. Germline V gene sequence: CDR1 SGHTA, CDR2 FQGNSA. CDR3 loop: CASSPTTGTKGYTF. In DNA, the CDR3 is TGTGCCAGCAGCCCCACTACAGGGACGAAGGGCTACACCTTC. The full variable domain, with the rest looked up from reference TRBV7-2 and TRBJ1-2, is GAGVSQSPSNKVTEKGKDVELRCDPISGHTALYWYRQSLGQGLEFLIYFQGNSAPDKSGLPSDRFSAERTGGSVSTLTIQRTQQEDSAVYLCASSPTTGTKGYTFGSGTRLTVV.

There are a few counts of this clonotype. The J gene is TRBJ2-7, the V gene TRBV20-1, with D perhaps TRBD2 (7 bases). This CDR3 is built from 14 residues. The germline V gene has CDR1 DFQATT and CDR2 SNEGSKA (reference sequence). V lost 3 bases to trimming and J lost 3 bases, with 15 bases between them. CDR3 region: CSASGGLGLYEQYF. The CDR3 DNA follows: TGCAGTGCTAGCGGGGGGCTAGGACTCTACGAGCAGTACTTC.

This clonotype was seen a handful of times. This chain links TRBV10-3 with TRBJ2-1, with 7 nucleotides matching TRBD1. The CDR3 has 12 amino acids. CDR1 ENHRY and CDR2 SYGVKD come from the germline V gene. J was trimmed by 6 bases and V by 10 bases; bases with no gene match: 6. The DNA of the CDR3 is TGTGCCAACAGGGGAGAGGGCAATGAGCAGTTCTTC. It specifies CANRGEGNEQFF.

This clonotype was counted a few times. The genes are TRBV5-1 and TRBJ1-5; D gene unclear. The V end lost 4 bases, the J end lost 3 bases, and 14 bases lay between the germline ends. CDR1 and CDR2 (germline): SGHRS, YFSETQ. The CDR3 runs 15 residues. CDR3 DNA: TGCGCCAGCAGCCAGGCTCCGGGGTACAATCAGCCCCAGCATTTT. Protein product: CASSQAPGYNQPQHF.

The chain combines TRBV28 with TRBJ1-5, with 8 positions matching TRBD1. The J segment lost 6 bases and the V segment lost 7 bases, leaving 5 bases of the junction unmatched. Germline V gene lookup returns CDR1 MDHEN and CDR2 SYDVKM. CDR3 length: 13 residues. The CDR3 DNA follows: TGTGCCAGCAATCTGCAGGGGGCTCAGCCCCAGCATTTT. This sequence encodes CASNLQGAQPQHF. The complete variable domain, with remaining parts taken from reference TRBV28 and TRBJ1-5, reads DVKVTQSSRYLVKRTGEKVFLECVQDMDHENMFWYRQDPGLGLRLIYFSYDVKMKEKGDIPEGYSVSREKKERFSLILESASTNQTSMYLCASNLQGAQPQHFGDGTRLSIL.

This clonotype has a handful of counts. The chain is built from TRBV5-5 and TRBJ2-2, with no clear D. The V end was cut by 0 bases, the J end by 3 bases, with 6 bases between. Germline V gives CDR1 SGHKS, CDR2 YYEKEE (reference sequence). This CDR3 comprises 14 residues. CDR3 sequence (DNA): TGTGCCAGCAGCTTGGCGCACCACACCGGGGAGCTGTTTTTT. Translation gives CASSLAHHTGELFF.

This clonotype was picked up many times. This chain links TRBV7-2 with TRBJ2-3; D remains unclear. Germline V lookup: CDR1 SGHTA, CDR2 FQGNSA. This CDR3 comprises 16 residues. The ends were cut back, 5 bases at V and 1 base at J, with 16 bases in the middle. The CDR3 DNA is TGTGCCAGCAGCCCGTTGAATGTGGTGGGCACAGATACGCAGTATTTT. This codes for CASSPLNVVGTDTQYF.

The chain has TRBV7-2 and TRBJ1-6, with 12 positions matching TRBD1. J gave up 10 bases and V 1 base, and 2 bases lay outside the gene matches. This CDR3 comprises 15 residues. CDR1 and CDR2 from the germline V gene are SGHTA and FQGNSA. Here the CDR3 DNA reads TGTGCCAGCAGCTTAGGTGGGACAGGGGGCTCACCCCTCCACTTT. It specifies CASSLGGTGGSPLHF.

The chain couples TRBV5-8 to TRBJ2-1; a weak D match, TRBD2 (5 bases). Germline V lookup: CDR1 SGHTS, CDR2 YDEGEE. V lost 4 bases and J lost 8, with 13 bases in between. CDR3 size: 13 residues. This CDR3 is CASSPGWGYEQFF. CDR3 nucleotides: TGTGCCAGCAGCCCGGGATGGGGTTATGAGCAGTTCTTC.

This rearrangement joins TRBV27 to TRBJ2-7; a possible D gene is TRBD2 (6 bases). CDR1 MNHEY and CDR2 SMNVEV come from the germline V gene (reference sequence). The CDR3 sequence is 14 residues long. V was cut by 5 bases and J by 7 bases, with 18 bases left in between. CDR3: CASSPLGEEREQYF. The DNA for the CDR3 is TGTGCCAGCAGTCCCCTTGGGGAGGAGAGGGAGCAGTACTTC.

This clonotype appeared a few times. The CDR3 loop reads CASSPGTSWTGELFF. The CDR3 DNA is TGTGCCAGCAGCCCCGGGACTAGCTGGACCGGGGAGCTGTTTTTT. The rearrangement joins TRBV7-3 to TRBJ2-2, with TRBD2 identical over 9 bases. The J segment lost 5 bases and the V segment lost 5 bases, leaving 6 bases of the junction unmatched. Germline CDR1 and CDR2: SGHTA and FQGTGA. CDR3 length equals 15 residues.

This clonotype turned up a few times. The chain carries TRBV4-2 and TRBJ1-2; D not certain. The germline gives CDR1 LGHNA, CDR2 YNFKEQ. V lost 0 bases to trimming and J lost 4 bases, with 15 bases between them. The CDR3 consists of 16 residues. The CDR3 reads CASSQEMVGLTYGYTF. In DNA, the CDR3 is TGTGCCAGCAGCCAAGAAATGGTAGGGTTGACCTATGGCTACACCTTC.

The rearrangement uses TRBV7-2 and TRBJ2-5; 7 nucleotides line up with TRBD2. The trim removed 5 bases at V and 4 bases at J, leaving 7 bases unmatched. The CDR3 extends over 14 amino acids. Germline V CDR1 and CDR2: SGHTA, FQGNSA. CDR3 DNA: TGTGCCAGCAGCGCCCCGGGAGGCCGAGAGACCCAGTACTTC. Protein sequence: CASSAPGGRETQYF.

The table lists this clonotype with a few counts. The rearrangement links TRBV7-6 to TRBJ2-7, with D maybe TRBD2 (6 bases). The V gene lost 4 bases and the J gene lost 0 bases, with 13 bases spanning the gap. Germline V CDR1 and CDR2: SGHVS, FNYEAQ. The CDR3 is 15 amino acids. This CDR3 reads CASSSDYVSSYEQYF. The CDR3 coding sequence is TGTGCCAGCAGCTCGGACTATGTGAGCTCCTACGAGCAGTACTTC.